What follows are 23 T cell receptor beta chains derived from one specimen sequenced in a study of molecular identifiers for immune sequencing clone quantification (dated by TCRdb to 2017 to 2018). Libraries were built with PCR. Sequencing was carried out with an Illumina HiSeq 4000. Clones were called with MiXCR by TCRdb after fastp trimmed the public reads at Q25, and only in-frame beta chains were retained. Rows merge per CDR3 protein into single entries with the most common DNA and genes. Recorded for this sample are roughly 50,000 distinct CDR3 sequences; about 25% of them occurred a single time. Under 2% of the sample lies in the top ten. The specimen sequenced was naive CD8+ T cells from blood, with Jurkat cell RNA spiked in. Per the publication, the cell subset or site label means: FACS-sorted CD8+CD4-CCR7+CD45RA+ naive T cells. These receptors all stem from a human donor in good health. Some libraries in this study had Jurkat cell RNA spiked in.

In regard to this clonotype: With a much larger clone just one base away, this may be a read error. The rearrangement uses TRBV30 and TRBJ1-2; 9 nucleotides agree with TRBD1. Looked up from germline, CDR1 is GTSNPN and CDR2 is SVGIG (reference sequence). The CDR3 is 15 amino acids. The CDR3: CAWSSSARDRDGCTF. The DNA of the CDR3 is TGTGCCTGGAGTAGTTCGGCCAGGGACAGGGACGGCTGCACCTTC.

To note about this clonotype: This may come from a read error, since a much larger clone is one base off. The rearrangement joins TRBV5-1 to TRBJ1-2; 9 positions match TRBD1. The germline V gene has CDR1 SGHRS and CDR2 YFSETQ. The CDR3 spans 16 residues. CDR3 region: CASSPDNRDRAASYAF. The CDR3 DNA follows: TGCGCCAGCAGCCCTGATAACCGGGACAGGGCCGCGAGCTACGCCTTC.

This clonotype has a handful of counts. The chain has TRBV19 and TRBJ2-7; TRBD1 agrees at 8 bases. Germline lookup yields CDR1 LNHDA and CDR2 SQIVND (reference sequence). V trimming: 1 base; J trimming: 2 bases; junction bases outside the gene matches: 4. The CDR3 sequence is 15 residues long. In DNA, the CDR3 is TGTGCCAGTAGTATAGGGACAGGGCCGGCCTACGAGCAGTACTTC. Amino acids: CASSIGTGPAYEQYF.

This clonotype was recorded at least ten times. V is TRBV6-1 and J is TRBJ1-5; D gene uncertain. The CDR3 loop spans 23 amino acids. V lost 2 bases and J lost 0, with 32 bases in between. Germline CDR1 is MNHNS and CDR2 is SASEGT. The CDR3 region is CASSEKKPHSKSAIGYSNQPQHF. CDR3 sequence (DNA): TGTGCCAGCAGTGAAAAGAAGCCCCATTCGAAGTCGGCGATCGGTTATAGCAATCAGCCCCAGCATTTT.

In regard to this clonotype: An end of the junction differs from the germline gene, which may be a read error. The chain joins TRBV7-9 to TRBJ2-1, with D possibly being TRBD2 (6 bases). Looked up from germline, CDR1 is SEHNR and CDR2 is FQNEAQ (reference sequence). The CDR3 is 15 residues long. The CDR3 reads CAGSSRRGCLNEQFF. CDR3 nucleotides: TGTGCCGGCAGCTCAAGACGGGGGTGCCTGAATGAGCAGTTCTTC.

This clonotype showed up many times. The rearrangement links TRBV7-2 to TRBJ2-7; 10 bases map to TRBD2. V dropped 5 bases and J dropped 6; count of bases not matched to a gene: 10. The CDR3 consists of 15 residues. The germline gives CDR1 SGHTA, CDR2 FQGNSA. CDR3: CASSLWIAGGGEQYF. Here the CDR3 DNA reads TGTGCCAGCAGCCTTTGGATAGCGGGGGGCGGCGAGCAGTACTTC.

At least ten counts were recorded for this clonotype. This chain connects TRBV6-2 or TRBV6-3 to TRBJ2-7; the D is unclear. The CDR3 covers 14 residues. The V gene's germline CDR1 is MNHEY and CDR2 SVGEGT. V lost 0 bases and J lost 5, with 11 bases in between. This CDR3 is CASSYSDWVNEQYF. The DNA for the CDR3 is TGTGCCAGCAGTTACTCTGACTGGGTGAACGAGCAGTACTTC.

The chain carries TRBV13 and TRBJ2-3; weak D call: TRBD2 (5 bases). V was shortened by 3 bases and J by 5 bases, with 18 bases between the two germline ends. In germline, CDR1 is PRHDT, CDR2 FYEKMQ (reference sequence). This CDR3 spans 16 amino acids. The CDR3 spells CASSFYGLQGLDTQYF. The CDR3 bases are TGTGCCAGCAGCTTCTATGGACTCCAAGGGTTAGATACGCAGTATTTT.

At least ten counts were recorded for this clonotype. This rearrangement joins TRBV28 to TRBJ1-1; 7 nucleotides align to TRBD1. Germline loops: CDR1 MDHEN, CDR2 SYDVKM. J gave up 7 bases and V 6 bases, and 5 bases lay outside the gene matches. The length of the CDR3 is 12 residues. CDR3 nucleotide sequence: TGTGCCAGCAGCCGCCAGGGGGGTGAAGCTTTCTTT. Translated, it gives CASSRQGGEAFF.

In its sample, this clonotype was seen many times. This rearrangement joins TRBV29-1 to TRBJ1-2, with no clear D. V was clipped by 4 bases and J by 3 bases, with 6 bases between them. Germline values: CDR1 SQVTM, CDR2 ANQGSEA. The CDR3 consists of 11 residues. DNA for the CDR3: TGCAGCGTTGTGGCCGACTATGGCTACACCTTC. It yields the protein CSVVADYGYTF.

A note on this clonotype: A much more abundant neighbour one base away suggests this may be a read error. This rearrangement joins TRBV6-2 or TRBV6-3 to TRBJ2-7, with D unresolved. The germline V gene has CDR1 MNHEY and CDR2 SVGEGT. The CDR3 has 13 amino acids. The DNA of the CDR3 is TGTGCCAGCAGTAGAGGCTACGGCTACGAGCAGTGCTTC. Encoded protein: CASSRGYGYEQCF.

Concerning this clonotype: This may be a read error, as it is one base from a much larger clone. The chain couples TRBV19 to TRBJ2-7, with D hard to call. Per germline, CDR1 LNHDA and CDR2 SQIVND (reference sequence). This CDR3 spans 12 amino acids. CDR3 nucleotide sequence: TGTGCCTGTAGTGACTTGGCCTGGGAGCAGTACTTC. This translates into CACSDLAWEQYF.

In regard to this clonotype: A read error may explain this, as a much larger clone is one base away. V gene TRBV4-1 combines with J gene TRBJ2-5; D possibly corresponds to TRBD2 (5 bases). This CDR3 comprises 16 residues. In germline, CDR1 is MGHRA, CDR2 YSYEKL. Trimming cost V 0 bases and J 9 bases, with 20 bases left between them. CDR3 sequence (DNA): TGCGCCAGCAGCCAAGAAATTAGGCCTTCTGGGGAGCCCCAGTACTTC. Translating gives CASSQEIRPSGEPQYF.

To note about this clonotype: One base away lies a much larger clone, so this may be a sequencing read error. The J gene is TRBJ2-7, the V gene TRBV4-3, with D possibly called TRBD1 or TRBD2 (5 bases each). V was pared by 0 bases and J by 4 bases, with 10 bases between. The CDR3 is made up of 14 amino acids. CDR1 LGHNA and CDR2 YSLEER come from the germline V gene. CDR3 nucleotide sequence: TGCGCCAGCAGCCAAGAGCCGGGACCTTACGAGCAGTACTTC. This codes for CASSQEPGPYEQYF.

The chain couples TRBV2 to TRBJ2-2; 8 bases fit TRBD2. Trimming removed 5 bases from V and 1 base from J; junction bases left unmatched: 9. CDR1 is SNHLY and CDR2 is FYNNEI in the germline V gene. The CDR3 runs 17 residues. CDR3 sequence: CASSPARLARNTGELFF. The CDR3 region has the DNA TGTGCCAGCAGTCCTGCCCGACTAGCGAGGAACACCGGGGAGCTGTTTTTT.

Notes on this clonotype: A clone one base away is much larger, so this may be a read error. The chain links TRBV7-9 to TRBJ1-2; D is undetermined. Trimming took off 8 bases at V and 4 bases at J, with 23 bases between the two ends. Germline CDR1 and CDR2: SEHNR and FQNEAQ (reference sequence). The CDR3 covers 16 residues. The CDR3 spells CASGPTDGHSFYGYTF. In DNA, the CDR3 is TGTGCCAGCGGCCCTACCGACGGGCACTCCTTCTATGGCTACACCTTC.

This clonotype was counted between two and nine times. This chain links TRBV12-3 or TRBV12-4 with TRBJ2-3; D is possibly TRBD1 (7 bases). Trimming took off 10 bases at V and 1 base at J, with 9 bases between the two ends. The CDR3 runs 12 residues. The CDR3 DNA reads TGTGCCACCAGGGGGGGCACAGATACGCAGTATTTT. It is translated as CATRGGTDTQYF.

In its sample, this clonotype was seen many times. In nucleotides, the CDR3 is TGTGCCAGCAGCAGACCTAAAGGACTAAACACCGGGGAGCTGTTTTTT. This translates into CASSRPKGLNTGELFF. The rearrangement links TRBV7-9 to TRBJ2-2; possibly TRBD2 for D (6 bases). Germline CDR1 and CDR2: SEHNR and FQNEAQ (reference sequence). Trimming removed 5 bases at V and 2 bases at J, with 15 bases between. The length of the CDR3 is 16 residues.

With regard to this clonotype: One junction end does not reproduce the germline sequence, and a read error may be involved. The chain employs TRBV3-1 and TRBJ2-2; D might be TRBD2 (7 bases). The CDR3 extends over 19 amino acids. In germline, CDR1 is LGHDT, CDR2 YNNKEL (reference sequence). CDR3 in DNA: TGTGCCAGCAGCCAAGATCAAGGAAGACCAGCGGGACAAACCGGGGCGCTGTTTTTT. It is translated as CASSQDQGRPAGQTGALFF. Based on the CDR3 plus reference TRBV3-1 and TRBJ2-2, the full variable domain is DTAVSQTPKYLVTQMGNDKSIKCEQNLGHDTMYWYKQDSKKFLKIMFSYNNKELIINETVPNRFSPKSPDKAHLNLHINSLELGDSAVYFCASSQDQGRPAGQTGALFFGEGSRLTVL.

There are many counts of this clonotype. The chain recombines TRBV6-5 with TRBJ1-1; D is perhaps TRBD1 (6 bases). This CDR3 region has 15 residues. The germline V gene has CDR1 MNHEY and CDR2 SVGAGI. Trimming took off 6 bases at V and 2 bases at J, with 16 bases between the two ends. This chain's CDR3 is CASSLRQAPNTEAFF. In nucleotides, the CDR3 is TGTGCCAGCAGCTTAAGACAGGCTCCAAACACTGAAGCTTTCTTT.

A word on this clonotype: Likely a read error: the CDR3 ends without its conserved phenylalanine or tryptophan. V is TRBV4-2 and J is TRBJ2-5, with 12 bases aligning to TRBD1. The V gene's germline CDR1 is LGHNA and CDR2 YNFKEQ. The CDR3 runs 20 residues. The CDR3 DNA reads TGTGCCAGCAGCCAAGCCCCGGGACAGGGGGCCACTTTCCACCAAGAAACCCAGTACTTA. It specifies CASSQAPGQGATFHQETQYL.

This clonotype came up a few times. This may be a read error, as it is one base from a much larger clone. The rearrangement uses TRBV12-5 and TRBJ1-5; D unresolved. This CDR3 spans 11 amino acids. Germline loops: CDR1 LGHNT, CDR2 FRNRAP. The CDR3 reads CASGRNQPPHF. CDR3 in DNA: TGTGCTAGTGGCCGGAATCAGCCCCCGCATTTT. The full variable domain, rest sourced from reference TRBV12-5 and TRBJ1-5, is DARVTQTPRHKVTEMGQEVTMRCQPILGHNTVFWYRQTMMQGLELLAYFRNRAPLDDSGMPKDRFSAEMPDATLATLKIQPSEPRDSAVYFCASGRNQPPHFGDGTRLSIL.

The CDR3 sequence: CASSRDPDRAFSEAFF. The CDR3 DNA reads as TGTGCCAGCAGCCGAGATCCCGACAGGGCGTTCAGTGAAGCTTTCTTT. This chain joins TRBV14 and TRBJ1-1, with TRBD1 matching 7 bases. The germline V gene encodes CDR1 SGHDN and CDR2 FVKESK. Trimming removed 4 bases from V and 7 bases from J; junction bases left unmatched: 15. This CDR3 has 16 amino acids.